This note documents a single TCR beta chain sequence. What it recognizes is unknown. This record belongs to a study of vaccination and CD4 T cells after COVID-19. Treatment noted: approximately 9-day PBMC culture with coronavirus spike peptide pools or control peptides (ViraFEST assay). V shed 2 bases and J shed 6 bases, with 11 bases lying between them. This CDR3 is built from 14 residues. Germline V gene sequence: CDR1 LNHDA, CDR2 SQIVND (reference sequence). An Oncomine TCR Beta short-read assay was used to sequence the DNA from cultured CD4+ T cells. Genomic DNA from cultured CD4+ T cells was extracted. TCRdb independently ran MiXCR on the PCR reads; one entry per CDR3 protein. The top ten hold around 32% of the sample, which has some 10,000 distinct CDR3 sequences, roughly 64% seen once.

Sequencing was performed on CD4+ T cells from blood, cultured in vitro. This chain connects TRBV19 to TRBJ1-5; the D is unclear. This sequence originates from a human donor who had recovered from COVID-19. DNA of the CDR3: TGTGCCAGTAGTATAAATCGCGGCGGTCAGCCCCAGCATTTT. This encodes CASSINRGGQPQHF.